This T cell receptor beta chain was obtained from a study of blood T cell repertoires in COVID-19. About the research overall: The study drew acute and convalescent COVID-19 samples from the United States, Italy and Spain. Sample material is recorded as cDNA or gDNA derived from T cells, B-cell-depleted T cells, or PBMCs.

Data came from immunoSEQ multiplex PCR; TCRdb stores just in-frame clones and leaves some out. The table records some 460,000 clones, around 90% of them present only once. The CDR3 has 16 amino acids. CDR1 and CDR2 from the germline V gene are LGHNA and YNFKEQ. V lost 1 base to trimming and J lost 5 bases, with 17 bases between them. The sequence came from a woman between 18 and 29 years old with acute COVID-19. The J gene is TRBJ2-5, the V gene TRBV4-2, with no clear D. Sequencing was performed on PBMCs or T cells enriched from blood (not recorded which). CDR3 in DNA: TGTGCCAGCAGCCAAGGGAAGTACAGCCAACCGGAGACCCAGTACTTC. Protein product: CASSQGKYSQPETQYF.